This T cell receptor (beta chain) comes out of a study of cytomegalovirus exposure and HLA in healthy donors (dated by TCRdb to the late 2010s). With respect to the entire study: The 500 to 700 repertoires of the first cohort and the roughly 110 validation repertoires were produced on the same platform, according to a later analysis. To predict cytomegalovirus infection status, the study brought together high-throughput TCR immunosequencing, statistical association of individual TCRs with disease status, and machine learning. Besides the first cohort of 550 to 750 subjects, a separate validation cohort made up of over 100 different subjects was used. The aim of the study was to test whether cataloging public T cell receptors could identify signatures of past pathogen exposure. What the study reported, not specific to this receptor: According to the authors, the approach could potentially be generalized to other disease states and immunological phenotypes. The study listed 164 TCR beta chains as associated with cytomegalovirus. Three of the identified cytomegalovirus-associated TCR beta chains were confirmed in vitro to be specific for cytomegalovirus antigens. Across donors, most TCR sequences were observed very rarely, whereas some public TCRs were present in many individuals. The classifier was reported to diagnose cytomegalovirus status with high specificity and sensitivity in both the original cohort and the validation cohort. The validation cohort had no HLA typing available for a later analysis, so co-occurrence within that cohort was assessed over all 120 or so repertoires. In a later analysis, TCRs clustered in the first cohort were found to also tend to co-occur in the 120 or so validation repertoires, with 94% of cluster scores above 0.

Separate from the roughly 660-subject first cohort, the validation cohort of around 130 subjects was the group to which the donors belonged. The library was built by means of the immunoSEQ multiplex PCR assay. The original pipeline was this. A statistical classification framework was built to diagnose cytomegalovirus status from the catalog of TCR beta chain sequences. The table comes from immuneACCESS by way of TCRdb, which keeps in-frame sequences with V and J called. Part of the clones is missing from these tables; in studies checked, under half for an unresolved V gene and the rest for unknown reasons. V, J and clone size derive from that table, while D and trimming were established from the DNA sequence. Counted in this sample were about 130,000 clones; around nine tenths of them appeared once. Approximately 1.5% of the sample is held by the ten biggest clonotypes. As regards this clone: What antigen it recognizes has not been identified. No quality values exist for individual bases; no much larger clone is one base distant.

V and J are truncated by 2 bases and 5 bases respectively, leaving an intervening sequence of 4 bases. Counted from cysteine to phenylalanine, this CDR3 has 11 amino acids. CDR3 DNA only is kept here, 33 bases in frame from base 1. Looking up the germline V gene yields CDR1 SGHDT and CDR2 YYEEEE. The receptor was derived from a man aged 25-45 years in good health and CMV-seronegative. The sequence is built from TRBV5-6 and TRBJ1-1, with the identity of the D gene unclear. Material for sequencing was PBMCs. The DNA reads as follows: TGTGCCAGCAGCTTTGAGACTGAAGCTTTCTTT. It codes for CASSFETEAFF.